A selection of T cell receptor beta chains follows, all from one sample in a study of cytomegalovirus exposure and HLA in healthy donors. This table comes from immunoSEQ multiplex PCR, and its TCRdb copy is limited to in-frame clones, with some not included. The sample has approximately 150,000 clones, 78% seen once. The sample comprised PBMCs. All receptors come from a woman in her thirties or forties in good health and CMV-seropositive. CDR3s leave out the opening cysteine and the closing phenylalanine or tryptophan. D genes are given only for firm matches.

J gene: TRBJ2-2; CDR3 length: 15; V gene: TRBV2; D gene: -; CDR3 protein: ASSEDHTGFRPGELF
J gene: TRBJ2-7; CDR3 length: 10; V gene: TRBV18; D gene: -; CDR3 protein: ASSPNGIEQY
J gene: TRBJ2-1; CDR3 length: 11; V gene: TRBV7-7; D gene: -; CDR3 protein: ASSLNGYNEQF
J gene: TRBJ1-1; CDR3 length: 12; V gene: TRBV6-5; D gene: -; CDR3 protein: ASSPEGSGTEAF
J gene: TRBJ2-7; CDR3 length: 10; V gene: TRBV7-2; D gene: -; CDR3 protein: ASSLSFGKQY
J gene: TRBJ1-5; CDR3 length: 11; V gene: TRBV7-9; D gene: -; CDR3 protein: ASSSRRGQPQH
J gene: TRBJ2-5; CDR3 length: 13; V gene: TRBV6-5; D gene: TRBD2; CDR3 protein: ASSPTTGLAGPFD
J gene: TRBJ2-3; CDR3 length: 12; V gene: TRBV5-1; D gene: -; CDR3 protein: ASSLARSSDTQY
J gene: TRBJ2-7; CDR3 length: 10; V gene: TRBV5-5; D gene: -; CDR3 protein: ASSLASYEQY
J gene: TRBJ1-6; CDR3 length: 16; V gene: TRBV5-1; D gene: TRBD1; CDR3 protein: ASSPTGVGQGLNSPLH
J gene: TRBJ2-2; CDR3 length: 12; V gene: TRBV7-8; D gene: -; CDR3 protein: ASISTAVTGELF
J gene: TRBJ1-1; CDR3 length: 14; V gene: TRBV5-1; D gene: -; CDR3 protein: ASSPPGGGPDTEAF
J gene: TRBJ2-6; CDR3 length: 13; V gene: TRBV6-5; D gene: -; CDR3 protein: ASSRGGNGANVLT
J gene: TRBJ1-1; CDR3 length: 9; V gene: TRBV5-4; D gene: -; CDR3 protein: ASRLGDEAF
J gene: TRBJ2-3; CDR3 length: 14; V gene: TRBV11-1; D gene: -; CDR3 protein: ASSLVLSSSTDTQY
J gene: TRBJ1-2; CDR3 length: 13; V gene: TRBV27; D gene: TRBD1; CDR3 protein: ASKPDSYRGDGYT
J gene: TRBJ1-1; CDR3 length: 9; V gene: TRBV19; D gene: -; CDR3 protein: ASSPGTEAF
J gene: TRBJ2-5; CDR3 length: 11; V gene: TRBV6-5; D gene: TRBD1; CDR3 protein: ASSRQGHETQY
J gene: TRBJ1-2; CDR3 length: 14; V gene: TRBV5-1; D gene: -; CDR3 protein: ASSLSSAPSIDGYT
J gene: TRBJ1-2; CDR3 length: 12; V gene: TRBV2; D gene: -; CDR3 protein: ASRGDTSNYGYT
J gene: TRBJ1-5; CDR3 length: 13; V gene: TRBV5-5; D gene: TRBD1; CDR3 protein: ASSRQGEGFQPQH
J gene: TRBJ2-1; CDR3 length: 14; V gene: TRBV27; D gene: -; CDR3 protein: ASSTPRVRSYNEQF
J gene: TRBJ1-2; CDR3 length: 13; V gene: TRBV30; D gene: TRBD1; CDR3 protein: AWTGQGFGSDGYT
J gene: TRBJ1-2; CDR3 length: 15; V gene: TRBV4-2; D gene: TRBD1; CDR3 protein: ASSQDPQTGGEYGYT
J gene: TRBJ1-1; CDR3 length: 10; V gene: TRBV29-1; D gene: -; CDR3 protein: SFRDTGSEAF
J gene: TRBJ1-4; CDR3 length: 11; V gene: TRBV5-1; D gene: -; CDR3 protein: ASRNLGAEKLF
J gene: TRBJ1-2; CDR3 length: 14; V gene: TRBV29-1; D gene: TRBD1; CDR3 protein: SVERTGGVFNYGYT
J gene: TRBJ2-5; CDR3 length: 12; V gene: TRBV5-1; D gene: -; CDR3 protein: ASSLRGRGETQY
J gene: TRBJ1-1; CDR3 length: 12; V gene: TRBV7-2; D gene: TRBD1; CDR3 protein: ASSRTGGVGEAF
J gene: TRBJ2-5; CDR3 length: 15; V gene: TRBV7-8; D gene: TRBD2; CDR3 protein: ASSLEGVAGARETQY
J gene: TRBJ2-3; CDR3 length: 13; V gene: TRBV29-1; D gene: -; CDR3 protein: SVEAPDLLTDTQY
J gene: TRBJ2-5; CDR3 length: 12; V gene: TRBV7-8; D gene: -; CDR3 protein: ASSLGGGTETQY
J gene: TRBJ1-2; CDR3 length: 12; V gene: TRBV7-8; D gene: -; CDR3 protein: ASSWGEGVRGYT
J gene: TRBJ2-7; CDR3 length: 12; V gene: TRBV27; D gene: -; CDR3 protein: ASRVRGGSYEQY
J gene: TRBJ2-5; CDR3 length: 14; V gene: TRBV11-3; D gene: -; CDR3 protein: ASSRSGTEKQETQY
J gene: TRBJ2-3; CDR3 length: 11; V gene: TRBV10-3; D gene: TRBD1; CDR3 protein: ATGTASTDTQY
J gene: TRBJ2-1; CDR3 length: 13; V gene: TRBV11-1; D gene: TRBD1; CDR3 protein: ASSNRDRSYNEQF
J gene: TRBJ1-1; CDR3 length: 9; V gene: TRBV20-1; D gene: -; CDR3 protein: SGKWRSEAF
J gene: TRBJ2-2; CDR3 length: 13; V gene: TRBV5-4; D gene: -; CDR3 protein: ASSWGAGAAGELF
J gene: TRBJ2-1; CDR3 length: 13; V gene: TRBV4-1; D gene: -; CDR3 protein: ASSQGDFDRNEQF
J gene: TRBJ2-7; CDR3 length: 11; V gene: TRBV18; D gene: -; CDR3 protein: ASSLVQDYEQY
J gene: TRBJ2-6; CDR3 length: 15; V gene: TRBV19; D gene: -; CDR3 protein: ASTTGVFASGANVLT
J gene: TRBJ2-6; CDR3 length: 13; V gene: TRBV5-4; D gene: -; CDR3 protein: ASSLGGPGANVLT
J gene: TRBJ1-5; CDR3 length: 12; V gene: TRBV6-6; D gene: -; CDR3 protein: ASRAGTDYQPQH
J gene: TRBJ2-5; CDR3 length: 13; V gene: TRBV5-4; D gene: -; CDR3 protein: ASSTDKNGWETQY
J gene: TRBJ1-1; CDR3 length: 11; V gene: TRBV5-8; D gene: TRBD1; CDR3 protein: ASSHPLQGAAF
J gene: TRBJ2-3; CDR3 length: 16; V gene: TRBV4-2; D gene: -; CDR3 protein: ASSQDSAGARQGDTQY
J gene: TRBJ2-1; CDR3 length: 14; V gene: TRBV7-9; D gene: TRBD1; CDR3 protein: SSNPNTGTGHNEQF
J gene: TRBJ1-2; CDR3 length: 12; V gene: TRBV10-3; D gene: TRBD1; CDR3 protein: AISESGTGSGYT
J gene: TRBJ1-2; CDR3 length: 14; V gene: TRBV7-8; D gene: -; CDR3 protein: ASSLASGVDYYGYT
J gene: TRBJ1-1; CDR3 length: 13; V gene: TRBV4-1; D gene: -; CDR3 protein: ASSQVGGLITEAF
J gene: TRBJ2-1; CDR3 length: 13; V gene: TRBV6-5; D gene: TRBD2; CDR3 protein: ASGGTSGGRAEQF
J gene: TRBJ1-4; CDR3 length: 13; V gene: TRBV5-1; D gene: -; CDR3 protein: ASSLNWGTNEKLF
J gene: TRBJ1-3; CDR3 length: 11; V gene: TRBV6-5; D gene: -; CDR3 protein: ASSYSRGNTIY
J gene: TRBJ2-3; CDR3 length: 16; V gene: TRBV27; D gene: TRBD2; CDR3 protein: ASSPNTLAGAHGDTQY
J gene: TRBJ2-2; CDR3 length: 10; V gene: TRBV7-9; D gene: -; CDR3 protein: ASSLIIGELF